Listed here are 17 T cell receptor beta chains from one sample, sequenced in a study of T cells after posttransplantation cyclophosphamide. Control samples came 1 year after myeloablative marrow transplants with methotrexate plus calcineurin inhibitor. Only in-frame clones appear in the TCRdb table, and some are missing; sequencing was by immunoSEQ multiplex PCR. The table shows 15,000 to 20,000 clones, with roughly 80% occurring only once. This specimen was PBMCs, taken around 410 days after allogeneic stem cell transplant with calcineurin inhibitor and methotrexate. The receptors stem from a young adult male patient who received an allogeneic stem cell transplant from an unrelated donor, was CMV-positive, and had acute and chronic GVHD. The T cells may partly be graft donor cells.

This clone was seen a few times. The chain is built from TRBV6-6 and TRBJ1-1; D is undetermined. CDR1 is MNHNY and CDR2 is SVGAGI in the germline V gene (reference sequence). The CDR3 covers 12 residues. Trimming left V 5 bases short and J 4 bases short, with 8 bases between. The CDR3 here is CASSLSGTEAFF. DNA for the CDR3: TGTGCCAGCAGTCTCAGTGGCACTGAAGCTTTCTTT.

The CDR3 DNA is TGTGCCAGCAGCGCAACGGGACTTAATCACTATGGCTACACCTTC. Its translation: CASSATGLNHYGYTF. This chain links TRBV6-5 with TRBJ1-2; a possible D gene is TRBD1 (5 bases). CDR1 MNHEY and CDR2 SVGAGI come from the germline V gene. V lost 6 bases, J lost 3 bases, and 17 bases lay in between. This CDR3 comprises 15 residues.

There are a few counts of this clone. The J gene is TRBJ2-2, the V gene TRBV5-1; 7 bases fit TRBD2. J lost 3 bases, V lost 6 bases, and 2 bases had no gene match. From germline, CDR1 is SGHRS and CDR2 YFSETQ. The CDR3 has 13 amino acids. The CDR3 nucleotides are TGCGCCAGCAAGCGGGGCGACACCGGGGAGCTGTTTTTT. This translates into CASKRGDTGELFF.

The chain recombines TRBV9 with TRBJ2-7; TRBD2 agrees at 8 bases. The germline gives CDR1 SGDLS, CDR2 YYNGEE. V lost 8 bases to trimming and J lost 0 bases; unmatched junction nucleotides: 7. The length of the CDR3 is 14 residues. The CDR3 bases are TGTGCCAGTTCCCTAGCGGGCCTCTCCTACGAGCAGTACTTC. This translates into CASSLAGLSYEQYF.

The V call is TRBV14, the J call TRBJ2-3; 7 bases fit TRBD2. V lost 1 base, J lost 7 bases, and 2 bases stayed unmatched. CDR1 is SGHDN and CDR2 is FVKESK in the germline V gene. CDR3 length: 13 residues. CDR3 coding DNA: TGTGCCAGCAGCCAAGGGGGGGGTTATACGCAGTATTTT. It encodes CASSQGGGYTQYF.

Of note for this clone: This same CDR3 is encoded by further DNA sequences in the sample. The chain combines TRBV13 with TRBJ2-2, with TRBD2 matching over 13 bases. There are 18 residues in the CDR3. Germline V lookup: CDR1 PRHDT, CDR2 FYEKMQ (reference sequence). The V gene end was trimmed by 5 bases and the J gene end by 7 bases; junction bases not matched to a gene: 13. DNA for the CDR3: TGTGCCAGCAGCCCACCGCCGACTAGCGGGAGGATCGGCGGGGAGCTGTTTTTT. Residues: CASSPPPTSGRIGGELFF.

As DNA, the CDR3 is TGTGCCAGCAGCTTGGGCCTGCGACTAGGTGCACCCGGGGAGCTGTTTTTT. It is translated as CASSLGLRLGAPGELFF. V gene TRBV5-4 combines with J gene TRBJ2-2; tentatively, D is TRBD2 (6 bases). The germline gives CDR1 SGHNT, CDR2 YYREEE (reference sequence). V was shortened by 0 bases and J by 6 bases, with 18 bases between the two germline ends. This CDR3 contains 17 residues.

This chain links TRBV20-1 with TRBJ2-1, with D possibly being TRBD2 (5 bases). CDR1 and CDR2 (germline): DFQATT, SNEGSKA (reference sequence). CDR3 size: 11 residues. Between the trimmed V and J ends, which lost 3 bases and 12 bases, there was a span of 12 bases. CDR3 residues: CSARSSFGQFF. CDR3 nucleotide sequence: TGCAGTGCTAGGTCTAGCTTTGGGCAGTTCTTC.

The chain employs TRBV7-3 and TRBJ2-5; no clear D. The germline V gene encodes CDR1 SGHTA and CDR2 FQGTGA. This CDR3 is built from 14 residues. With 3 bases removed from V and 5 bases from J, the gap between germline ends came to 13 bases. The CDR3 spells CASSLIGRPETQYF. The CDR3 nucleotides are TGTGCCAGCAGCTTGATCGGTCGCCCGGAGACCCAGTACTTC.

The genes are TRBV5-6 and TRBJ2-2; D gene uncertain. This CDR3 spans 16 amino acids. V was clipped by 4 bases and J by 0 bases, with 13 bases between them. The germline V gene encodes CDR1 SGHDT and CDR2 YYEEEE. This chain's CDR3 is CASSLLPLANTGELFF. CDR3 coding DNA: TGTGCCAGCAGCCTCCTACCCTTGGCGAACACCGGGGAGCTGTTTTTT.

This clone appeared a few times. The chain has TRBV7-9 and TRBJ1-3; 8 bases map to TRBD1. V trimming: 4 bases; J trimming: 2 bases; junction bases outside the gene matches: 7. The CDR3 totals 16 residues. Germline values: CDR1 SEHNR, CDR2 FQNEAQ (reference sequence). The CDR3 reads CASSSAGQAAGNTIYF. CDR3 sequence (DNA): TGTGCCAGCAGCTCGGCGGGACAGGCGGCTGGAAACACCATATATTTT.

This clone was observed once. The chain links TRBV2 to TRBJ1-2, with 10 bases aligning to TRBD1. V trimming: 4 bases; J trimming: 3 bases; junction bases outside the gene matches: 5. This CDR3 has 15 amino acids. CDR1 and CDR2 from the germline V gene are SNHLY and FYNNEI. In DNA form, the CDR3 reads TGTGCCAGCAGTGTCCCCGGGACAGGGGACTATGGCTACACCTTC. Amino acids: CASSVPGTGDYGYTF.

V gene TRBV5-1 combines with J gene TRBJ2-7; 9 bases line up with TRBD2. The germline CDR1 and CDR2 sequences are SGHRS and YFSETQ. The CDR3 loop spans 16 amino acids. Trimming removed 0 bases from V and 7 bases from J; junction bases left unmatched: 11. CDR3 loop: CASSLEGLAPGIEQYF. CDR3 coding DNA: TGCGCCAGCAGCTTGGAGGGACTAGCCCCCGGAATAGAGCAGTACTTC.

The chain has TRBV27 and TRBJ2-3; weak D call: TRBD2 (5 bases). V dropped 4 bases and J dropped 2 bases, with 16 bases sitting between them. The CDR3 loop spans 16 amino acids. Germline-derived CDR1 and CDR2 are MNHEY and SMNVEV (reference sequence). The CDR3 here is CASSSPSSPNTDTQYF. In nucleotides, the CDR3 is TGTGCCAGCAGTTCCCCGTCTAGCCCCAACACAGATACGCAGTATTTT.

The rearrangement joins TRBV15 to TRBJ2-3, with 7 bases fitting TRBD2. The V and J ends lost 8 bases and 1 base, in that order; junction bases with no gene match: 6. This CDR3 has 14 amino acids. Germline values: CDR1 LNHNV, CDR2 YYDKDF (reference sequence). CDR3 sequence reads: CATGPSGRTDTQYF. CDR3 sequence (DNA): TGTGCCACCGGCCCTAGCGGACGCACAGATACGCAGTATTTT. Combining the CDR3 with reference TRBV15 and TRBJ2-3 gives the whole variable domain DAMVIQNPRYQVTQFGKPVTLSCSQTLNHNVMYWYQQKSSQAPKLLFHYYDKDFNNEADTPDNFQSRRPNTSFCFLDIRSPGLGDTAMYLCATGPSGRTDTQYFGPGTRLTVL.

This chain uses TRBV9 with TRBJ2-3, with D possibly being TRBD2 (5 bases). Trimming left V 3 bases short and J 5 bases short, with 13 bases between. Germline CDR1 reads SGDLS; CDR2 reads YYNGEE. The CDR3 runs to 14 residues. The CDR3 DNA is TGTGCCAGCAGCGCCTCCGGGAAACAAGATACGCAGTATTTT. Encoded protein: CASSASGKQDTQYF.

The table lists this clone with a count of one. This chain joins TRBV7-6 and TRBJ1-4; 7 bases fit TRBD1. The ends lost 2 bases at V and 3 bases at J; junction bases unmatched: 0. The germline CDR1 and CDR2 sequences are SGHVS and FNYEAQ. CDR3 length: 14 amino acids. CDR3 amino acids: CASSLRGPNEKLFF. Here the CDR3 DNA reads TGTGCCAGCAGCTTAAGGGGGCCTAATGAAAAACTGTTTTTT.